The 2 T cell receptor beta chains listed next were all sequenced from one sample in a study of vaccination and CD4 T cells after COVID-19. Cultured CD4+ T cell DNA underwent sequencing with the Oncomine TCR Beta short-read assay. TCRdb redid the calling of the PCR reads with MiXCR, one entry per CDR3 protein. The sample lists about 22,000 distinct CDR3 sequences; less than 45% were seen once. No antigen has been assigned to these receptors. Indicated time point: late sampling 161 to 241 days after vaccination in three convalescent patients. Treatment indicated: 10-day PBMC culture with coronavirus spike peptide pools or control peptides (ViraFEST assay). Sequenced material: CD4+ T cells from blood, cultured in vitro, taken about 7 months after SARS-CoV-2 vaccination. The source is a human donor who had recovered from COVID-19.

The genes are TRBV15 and TRBJ2-7; TRBD2 agrees at 7 bases. The CDR3 spans 16 residues. Looked up from germline, CDR1 is LNHNV and CDR2 is YYDKDF (reference sequence). The V segment lost 0 bases and the J segment 1 base; nucleotides outside the gene matches: 6. The CDR3 reads CATSRDWPGLSYEQYF. The CDR3 nucleotides read TGTGCCACCAGCAGAGATTGGCCGGGACTATCCTACGAGCAGTACTTC.

This clonotype was counted only a few times. This sequence joins TRBV20-1 and TRBJ1-2; a weak D match, TRBD1 (5 bases). The CDR3 consists of 14 residues. CDR1 and CDR2 from the germline V gene are DFQATT and SNEGSKA (reference sequence). V was trimmed by 6 bases and J by 4 bases, leaving 18 bases between them. The CDR3 DNA is TGCAGTGCCCGGACCCCCAGGGAAGCCTATGGCTACACCTTC. It specifies CSARTPREAYGYTF.